Presented here are 3 T cell receptor beta chains from one specimen sequenced in a study of beta chain features in type 1 diabetes. The study reverse transcribed the entire isolated RNA, so it sequenced expressed TCRB transcripts. Clones were sequenced by immunoSEQ multiplex PCR, and TCRdb holds only the in-frame ones, with some missing. The sample has more than 100,000 clones; approximately 30% are singletons. Antigen specificity for these receptors is unknown. Findings and limits, study-wide: All four CD4+ subsets of Type 1 diabetes patients contained TCRB CDR3s that were moderately but significantly shorter.

The sequenced sample was central memory CD4+ T cells from blood. All receptors come from a woman under 30 with type 1 diabetes.

The chain combines TRBV6-5 with TRBJ2-7; tentatively, D is TRBD1 (6 bases). The CDR3 is made up of 13 amino acids. Germline V lookup: CDR1 MNHEY, CDR2 SVGAGI. V shed 6 bases and J shed 3 bases, with 12 bases lying between them. The CDR3 DNA follows: TGTGCCAGCAGCCCCCAGGGGAGCTACGAGCAGTACGTC. Protein: CASSPQGSYEQYV.

This clone turned up a few times. V gene TRBV28 combines with J gene TRBJ2-7; 9 bases map to TRBD1. In germline, CDR1 is MDHEN, CDR2 SYDVKM. The CDR3 spans 14 residues. Unmatched junction bases numbered 5, after V lost 5 bases and J lost 3 bases. CDR3 in DNA: TGTGCCAGCAGTGTTAACAGGGGGCACTACGAGCAGTACTTC. As protein: CASSVNRGHYEQYF.

The chain employs TRBV6-5 and TRBJ1-1; 7 nucleotides align to TRBD1. V shed 5 bases, J shed 1 base, and the junction held 4 bases outside the gene matches. Germline-derived CDR1 and CDR2 are MNHEY and SVGAGI. The CDR3 sequence is 14 residues long. This CDR3 reads CASSQGVGNTEAFF. The CDR3 DNA reads as TGTGCCAGCAGTCAGGGGGTTGGGAACACTGAAGCTTTCTTT.